This T cell receptor (beta chain) emerged from a study of blood T cell repertoires in COVID-19. Study overall: PBMCs, B-cell-depleted T cells, or T cells provided the cDNA or gDNA that made up the material.

As processed by the authors: Estimation of nucleated cell counts was performed using reference gene primer amplification. Assay: immunoSEQ multiplex PCR; the TCRdb copy retains only in-frame clones and omits some. V, J and clone size reflect that table, while D and trimming were determined from the DNA. The table lists about 150,000 clones, around 88% of them singletons. The CDR3 runs 15 residues. The ends were cut back, 6 bases at V and 1 base at J, with 15 bases in the middle. The germline gives CDR1 KGHSH, CDR2 LQKENI. The material sequenced was peripheral blood. The sequence derives from a woman aged 65 to 85 who had recovered from COVID-19. The chain joins TRBV18 to TRBJ1-1; the D gene is possibly TRBD1 (5 bases). The chain's CDR3 is CASSRAGSPNTEAFF. CDR3 bases: TGTGCCAGCTCCAGGGCAGGGTCCCCGAACACTGAAGCTTTCTTT.